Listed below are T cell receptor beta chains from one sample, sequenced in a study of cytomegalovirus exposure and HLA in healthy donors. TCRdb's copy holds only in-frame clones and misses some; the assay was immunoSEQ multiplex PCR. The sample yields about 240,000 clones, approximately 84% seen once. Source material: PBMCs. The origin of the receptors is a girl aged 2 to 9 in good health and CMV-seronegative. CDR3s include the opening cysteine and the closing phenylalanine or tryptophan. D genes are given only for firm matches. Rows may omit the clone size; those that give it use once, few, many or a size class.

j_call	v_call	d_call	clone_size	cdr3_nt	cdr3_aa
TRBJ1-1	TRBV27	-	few	TGTGCCAGCAGTTTATCAAGAGGGGGGGCCACTGAAGCTTTCTTT	CASSLSRGGATEAFF
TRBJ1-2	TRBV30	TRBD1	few	TGTGCCTGGAGTAGAAGGGGGCCTGGTGGCTACACCTTC	CAWSRRGPGGYTF
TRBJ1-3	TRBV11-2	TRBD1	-	TGTGCCAGCAGCTTAGGGACAGGGGGCTCTGGAAACACCATATATTTT	CASSLGTGGSGNTIYF
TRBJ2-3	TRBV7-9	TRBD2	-	TGTGCCAGCAGCTTAGGGGGCGGGAGGGCCACAGATACGCAGTATTTT	CASSLGGGRATDTQYF
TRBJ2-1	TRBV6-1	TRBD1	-	TGTGCCAGCAGTGACAGGGGGTCATACAATGAGCAGTTCTTC	CASSDRGSYNEQFF
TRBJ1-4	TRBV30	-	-	TGTGCCTGGAGTGTATGGGGGGGAGGCAGTGAAAAACTGTTTTTT	CAWSVWGGGSEKLFF
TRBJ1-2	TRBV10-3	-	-	TGTGCCATCAGTGTCGGACAGAACTATGGCTACACCTTC	CAISVGQNYGYTF
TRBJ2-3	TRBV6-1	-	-	TGTGCCAGCAGTGAAGCAGGCGGGACTACGCAGTATTTT	CASSEAGGTTQYF
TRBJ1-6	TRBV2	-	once	TGTGCCAGCAATGAGAAGAGGGATTATAATTCACCCCTCCACTTT	CASNEKRDYNSPLHF
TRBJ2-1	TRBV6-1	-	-	TGTGCCAGCAGCGCAACCGGCAATGAGCAGTTCTTC	CASSATGNEQFF
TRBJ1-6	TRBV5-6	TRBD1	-	TGTGCCAGCAGCCCGGGACAGCTAAATTCACCCCTCCACTTT	CASSPGQLNSPLHF
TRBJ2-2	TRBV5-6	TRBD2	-	TGTGCCAGCAGCACCCCCGGGACTAGTTCCAGAACGGTCGGGGAGCTGTTTTTT	CASSTPGTSSRTVGELFF
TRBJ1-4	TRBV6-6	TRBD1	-	TGTGCCAGCAGCCTCCTGCCAGGGGGCCCGAATGAAAAACTGTTTTTT	CASSLLPGGPNEKLFF
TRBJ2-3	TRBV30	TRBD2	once	TGTGCCTGGAGTGCTAGCGGGGTCGCAGATACGCAGTATTTT	CAWSASGVADTQYF
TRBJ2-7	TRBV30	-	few	TGTGCCTGGAGAGGGGGGGGCCTCTCCTACGAGCAGTACTTC	CAWRGGGLSYEQYF
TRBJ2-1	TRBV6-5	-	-	TGTGCCAGCAGTCAACAGGGTCGGTCCTACAATGAGCAGTTCTTC	CASSQQGRSYNEQFF
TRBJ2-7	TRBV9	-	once	TGTGCCAGCAGCGTAGGGGTAAGGGAACTTGGAGAGGGCTACGAGCAGTACTTC	CASSVGVRELGEGYEQYF
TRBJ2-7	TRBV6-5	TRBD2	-	TGTGCCAGCAGGCGACTAGCCCTGGGGGACTACGAGCAGTACTTC	CASRRLALGDYEQYF
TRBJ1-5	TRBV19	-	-	TGTGCCAGTAGTATAATCTGGGGCAGCAATCAGCCCCAGCATTTT	CASSIIWGSNQPQHF
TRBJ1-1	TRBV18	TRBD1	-	TGTGCCAGCTCACCAATCGATGGGACAGTAACTGAAGCTTTCTTT	CASSPIDGTVTEAFF
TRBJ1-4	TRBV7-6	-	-	TGTGCCAGCAGCAAATACCACATTCCGACTGGTGAAAAACTGTTTTTT	CASSKYHIPTGEKLFF
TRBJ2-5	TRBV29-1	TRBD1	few	TGCAGCGTTGAAGATGAAGGTAGGGACAGGGGGCTCGAGACCCAGTACTTC	CSVEDEGRDRGLETQYF
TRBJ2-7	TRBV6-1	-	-	TGTGCCAGCGGTAGTTCCCGAGCCTACGAGCAGTACTTC	CASGSSRAYEQYF
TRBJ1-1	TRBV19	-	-	TGTGCCAGTAAGAACGGGGGGCTGGGAGCTTTCTTT	CASKNGGLGAFF
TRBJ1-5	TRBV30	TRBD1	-	TGTGCCTGGAGTGTACTCAGGGGGAGCAATCAGCCCCAGCATTTT	CAWSVLRGSNQPQHF
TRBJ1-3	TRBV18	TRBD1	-	TGTGCCAGCTCCTACAGCCCGGCAGGGGGCGAAAACACCATATATTTT	CASSYSPAGGENTIYF
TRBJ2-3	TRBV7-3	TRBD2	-	TGTGCCAGCAGCTTTTTCGGGACTAACACAGATACGCAGTATTTT	CASSFFGTNTDTQYF
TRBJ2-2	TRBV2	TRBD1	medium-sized	TGTGCCAGCAGTGATGGGACAGGGGGCACCGGGGAGCTGTTTTTT	CASSDGTGGTGELFF
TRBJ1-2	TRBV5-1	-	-	TGCGCCAGCAGCTCGAGCCGACAGAGTGGCTACACCTTC	CASSSSRQSGYTF
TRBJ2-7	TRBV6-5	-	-	TGTGCCAGCAGTTACTCGGGGCAGCCACCCCACGAGCAGTACTTC	CASSYSGQPPHEQYF
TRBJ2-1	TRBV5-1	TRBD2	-	TGCGCCAGCAGCGCTTACAATAGCGGGCCGTCCTACAATGAGCAGTTCTTC	CASSAYNSGPSYNEQFF
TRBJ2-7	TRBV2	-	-	TGTGCCAGCAGCCCTCCGCGGGGAATCTACGAGCAGTACTTC	CASSPPRGIYEQYF
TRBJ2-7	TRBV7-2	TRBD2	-	TGTGCCAGCAGCCGAGTGACTAGCGGGGTCTCCTACGAGCAGTACTTC	CASSRVTSGVSYEQYF
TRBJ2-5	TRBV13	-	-	TGTGCCAGCAGGGGTGGGCAACGGTTAGAGACCCAGTACTTC	CASRGGQRLETQYF
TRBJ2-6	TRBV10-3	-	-	TGTGCCATCAGCCCATTGACAGCTAGCTCTGGGGCCAACGTCCTGACTTTC	CAISPLTASSGANVLTF
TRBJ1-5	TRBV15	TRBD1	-	TGTGCCACCAGCAGCGGACAGGGGGCCATAATCGGCGGCAATCAGCCCCAGCATTTT	CATSSGQGAIIGGNQPQHF
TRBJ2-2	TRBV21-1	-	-	TGTGCCAGGGGGACATCGAACACCGGGGAGCTGTTTTTT	CARGTSNTGELFF
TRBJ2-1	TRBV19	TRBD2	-	TGTGCCAGTAGTATAGGGTCTAGCGGGAGGGCCGACAATGAGCAGTTCTTC	CASSIGSSGRADNEQFF
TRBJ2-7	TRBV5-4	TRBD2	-	TGTGCCAGCAGCTTGGCTAGCGGGGGGTCCTACGAGCAGTACTTC	CASSLASGGSYEQYF
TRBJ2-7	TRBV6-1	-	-	TGTGCCAGCAGTAAGGGGACACAAAGCTCCTACGAGCAGTACTTC	CASSKGTQSSYEQYF